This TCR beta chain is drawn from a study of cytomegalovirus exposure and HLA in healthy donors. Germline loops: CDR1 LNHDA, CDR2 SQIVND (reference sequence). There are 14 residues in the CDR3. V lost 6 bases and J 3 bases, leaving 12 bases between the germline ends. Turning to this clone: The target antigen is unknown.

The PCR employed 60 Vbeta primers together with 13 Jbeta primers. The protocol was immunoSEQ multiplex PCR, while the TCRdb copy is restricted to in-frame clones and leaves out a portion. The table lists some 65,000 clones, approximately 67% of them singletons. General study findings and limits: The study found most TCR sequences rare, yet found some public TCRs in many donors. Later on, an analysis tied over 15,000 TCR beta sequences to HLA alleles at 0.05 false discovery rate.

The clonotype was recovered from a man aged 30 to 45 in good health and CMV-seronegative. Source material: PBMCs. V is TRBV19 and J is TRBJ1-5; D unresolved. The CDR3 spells CASRSHEANQPQHF. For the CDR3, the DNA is TGTGCCAGTAGATCTCACGAGGCCAATCAGCCCCAGCATTTT.